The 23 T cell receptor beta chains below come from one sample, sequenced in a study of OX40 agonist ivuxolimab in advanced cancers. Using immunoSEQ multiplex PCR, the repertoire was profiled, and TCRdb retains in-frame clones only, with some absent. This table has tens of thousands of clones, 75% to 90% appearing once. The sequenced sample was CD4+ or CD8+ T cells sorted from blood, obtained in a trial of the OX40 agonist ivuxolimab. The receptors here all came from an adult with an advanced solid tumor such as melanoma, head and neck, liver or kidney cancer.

Written as DNA, the CDR3 is TGTGCCAGTAGTACCGGGACAGGAGTCACAGATACGCAGTATTTT. Amino acid sequence: CASSTGTGVTDTQYF. V usage is TRBV19 and J usage is TRBJ2-3, with 8 bases identical to TRBD1. The CDR3 length is 15 residues. V was pared by 4 bases and J by 2 bases, with 5 bases of the junction left unmatched. Germline CDR1 is LNHDA and CDR2 is SQIVND (reference sequence). Together with reference TRBV19 and TRBJ2-3, the CDR3 gives the full variable domain: DGGITQSPKYLFRKEGQNVTLSCEQNLNHDAMYWYRQDPGQGLRLIYYSQIVNDFQKGDIAEGYSVSREKKESFPLTVTSAQKNPTAFYLCASSTGTGVTDTQYFGPGTRLTVL.

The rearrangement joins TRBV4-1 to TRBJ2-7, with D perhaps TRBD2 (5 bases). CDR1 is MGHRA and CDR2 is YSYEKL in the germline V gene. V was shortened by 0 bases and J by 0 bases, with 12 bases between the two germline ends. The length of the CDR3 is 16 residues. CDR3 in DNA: TGCGCCAGCAGCCAAGATTACCCGAGCGGCTCCTACGAGCAGTACTTC. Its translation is CASSQDYPSGSYEQYF.

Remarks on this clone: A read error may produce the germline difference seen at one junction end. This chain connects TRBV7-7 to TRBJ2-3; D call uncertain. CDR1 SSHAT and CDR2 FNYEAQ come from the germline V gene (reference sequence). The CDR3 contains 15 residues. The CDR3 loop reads CASSPLGVSTDTQYF. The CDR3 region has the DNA TGTGCTAGCAGCCCCCTAGGTGTAAGCACAGATACGCAGTATTTT.

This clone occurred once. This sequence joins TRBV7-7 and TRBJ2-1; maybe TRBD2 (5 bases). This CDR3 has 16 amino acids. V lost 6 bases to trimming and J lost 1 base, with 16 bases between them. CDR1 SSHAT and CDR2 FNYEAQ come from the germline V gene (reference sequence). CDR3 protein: CASSRYPGVSYNEQFF. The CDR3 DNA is TGTGCCAGCAGTCGCTACCCCGGGGTATCCTACAATGAGCAGTTCTTC. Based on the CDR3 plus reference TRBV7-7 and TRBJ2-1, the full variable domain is GAGVSQSPRYKVTKRGQDVTLRCDPISSHATLYWYQQALGQGPEFLTYFNYEAQPDKSGLPSDRFSAERPEGSISTLTIQRTEQRDSAMYRCASSRYPGVSYNEQFFGPGTRLTVL.

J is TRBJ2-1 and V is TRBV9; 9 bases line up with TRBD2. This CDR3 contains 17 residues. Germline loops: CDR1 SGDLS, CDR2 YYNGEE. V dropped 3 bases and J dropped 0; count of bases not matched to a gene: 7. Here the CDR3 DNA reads TGTGCCAGCAGCGAGACTAGCGGCTTGAGCTCCTACAATGAGCAGTTCTTC. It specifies CASSETSGLSSYNEQFF.

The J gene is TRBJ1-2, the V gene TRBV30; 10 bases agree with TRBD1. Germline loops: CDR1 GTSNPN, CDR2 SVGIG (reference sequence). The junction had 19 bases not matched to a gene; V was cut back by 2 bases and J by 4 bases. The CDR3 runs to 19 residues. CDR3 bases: TGTGCCTGGAGTACCGAGGGGACAGGGGTTTTTTCTTCGGGCTATGGCTACACCTTC. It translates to CAWSTEGTGVFSSGYGYTF.

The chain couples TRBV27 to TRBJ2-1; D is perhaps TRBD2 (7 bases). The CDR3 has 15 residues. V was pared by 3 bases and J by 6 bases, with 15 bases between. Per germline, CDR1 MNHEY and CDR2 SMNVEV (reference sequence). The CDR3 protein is CASSLGGALLNEQFF. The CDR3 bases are TGTGCCAGCAGTTTGGGGGGGGCGCTTCTCAATGAGCAGTTCTTC.

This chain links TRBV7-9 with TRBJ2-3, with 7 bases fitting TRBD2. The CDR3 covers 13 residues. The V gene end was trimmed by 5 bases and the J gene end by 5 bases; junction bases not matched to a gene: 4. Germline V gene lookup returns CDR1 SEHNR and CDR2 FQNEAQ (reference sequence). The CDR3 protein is CASSTRGGDTQYF. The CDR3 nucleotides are TGTGCCAGCAGCACGCGCGGGGGAGATACGCAGTATTTT.

The CDR3 DNA reads as TGTGCCATCAGTGAGAACTTAGCGGGAGAGTACACCGGGGAGCTGTTTTTT. Translated, it gives CAISENLAGEYTGELFF. The V gene is TRBV10-3, the J gene TRBJ2-2; 9 nucleotides align to TRBD2. The junction had 7 bases not matched to a gene; V was cut back by 2 bases and J by 3 bases. The CDR3 has 17 residues. CDR1 ENHRY and CDR2 SYGVKD come from the germline V gene.

CDR3 loop: CASSFRTSNYGYTF. As DNA, the CDR3 is TGTGCCAGCAGCTTCCGGACATCTAACTATGGCTACACCTTC. The genes are TRBV13 and TRBJ1-2; tentative D call: TRBD1 (5 bases). This CDR3 spans 14 amino acids. CDR1 is PRHDT and CDR2 is FYEKMQ in the germline V gene (reference sequence). V was shortened by 3 bases and J by 0 bases, with 8 bases between the two germline ends. Variable domain in full (rest from reference TRBV13 and TRBJ1-2): AAGVIQSPRHLIKEKRETATLKCYPIPRHDTVYWYQQGPGQDPQFLISFYEKMQSDKGSIPDRFSAQQFSDYHSELNMSSLELGDSALYFCASSFRTSNYGYTFGSGTRLTVV.

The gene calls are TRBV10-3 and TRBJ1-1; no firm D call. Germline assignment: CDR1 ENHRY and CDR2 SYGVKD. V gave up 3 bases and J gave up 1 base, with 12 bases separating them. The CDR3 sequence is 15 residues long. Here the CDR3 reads CAISEKGAENTEAFF. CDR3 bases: TGTGCCATCAGTGAAAAGGGCGCCGAGAACACTGAAGCTTTCTTT.

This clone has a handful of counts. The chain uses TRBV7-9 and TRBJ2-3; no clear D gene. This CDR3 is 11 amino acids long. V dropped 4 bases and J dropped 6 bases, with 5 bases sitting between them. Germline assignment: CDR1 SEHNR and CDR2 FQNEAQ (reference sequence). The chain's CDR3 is CASSSQDTQYF. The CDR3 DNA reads TGTGCCAGCAGCTCCCAGGATACGCAGTATTTT.

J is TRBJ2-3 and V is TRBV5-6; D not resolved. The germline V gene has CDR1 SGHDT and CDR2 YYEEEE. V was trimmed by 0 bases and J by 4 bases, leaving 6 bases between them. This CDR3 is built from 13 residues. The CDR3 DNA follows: TGTGCCAGCAGCTTGGTCACCCCAGATACGCAGTATTTT. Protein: CASSLVTPDTQYF.

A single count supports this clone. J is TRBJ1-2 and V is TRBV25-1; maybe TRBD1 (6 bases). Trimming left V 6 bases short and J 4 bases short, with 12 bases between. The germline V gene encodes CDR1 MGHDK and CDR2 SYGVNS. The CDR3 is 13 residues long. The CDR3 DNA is TGTGCCAGCAGGTTGACAGGCGGCTATGGCTACACCTTC. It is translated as CASRLTGGYGYTF.

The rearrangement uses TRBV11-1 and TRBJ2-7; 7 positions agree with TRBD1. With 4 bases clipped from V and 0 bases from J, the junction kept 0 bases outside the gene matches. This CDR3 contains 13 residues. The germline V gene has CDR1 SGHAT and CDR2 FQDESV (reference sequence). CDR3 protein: CASSSGGSYEQYF. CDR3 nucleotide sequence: TGTGCCAGCAGCTCAGGGGGCTCCTACGAGCAGTACTTC.

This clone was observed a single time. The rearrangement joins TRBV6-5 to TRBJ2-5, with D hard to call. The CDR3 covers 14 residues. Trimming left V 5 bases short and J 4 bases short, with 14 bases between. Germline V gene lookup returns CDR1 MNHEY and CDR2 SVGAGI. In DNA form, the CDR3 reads TGTGCCAGCAGTAAAACCTCTAGTTTAGAGACCCAGTACTTC. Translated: CASSKTSSLETQYF.

The CDR3 coding sequence is TGTGCCAGCAGCCAGACTCCTAGCACAGATACGCAGTATTTT. Its protein is CASSQTPSTDTQYF. V usage is TRBV27 and J usage is TRBJ2-3; no firm D call. Germline values: CDR1 MNHEY, CDR2 SMNVEV (reference sequence). This CDR3 comprises 14 residues. The V gene lost 6 bases and the J gene lost 0 bases, with 10 bases spanning the gap.

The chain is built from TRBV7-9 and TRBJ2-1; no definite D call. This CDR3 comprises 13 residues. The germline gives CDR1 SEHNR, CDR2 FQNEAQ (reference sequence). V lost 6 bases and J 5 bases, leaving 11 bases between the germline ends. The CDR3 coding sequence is TGTGCCAGCAGGGCGGCGCTAAACAATGAGCAGTTCTTC. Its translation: CASRAALNNEQFF.

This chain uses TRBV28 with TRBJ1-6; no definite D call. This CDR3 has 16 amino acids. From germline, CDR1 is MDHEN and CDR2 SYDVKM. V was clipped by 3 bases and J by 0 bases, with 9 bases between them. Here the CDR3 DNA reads TGTGCCAGCAGTTTCTCAGGTAGCTCCTATAATTCACCCCTCCACTTT. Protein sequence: CASSFSGSSYNSPLHF.

As DNA, the CDR3 is TGTGCCAGCAGCCCTAGCGGCTCCTACGAGCAGTACTTC. Translated, it gives CASSPSGSYEQYF. The chain is built from TRBV4-2 and TRBJ2-7, with TRBD2 matching over 7 bases. The junction had 0 bases not matched to a gene; V was cut back by 4 bases and J by 0 bases. Per the germline V gene, CDR1 is LGHNA and CDR2 is YNFKEQ. CDR3 length: 13 amino acids.

DNA for the CDR3: TGTGCCAGCAGCTTATGGCTAGCGGGTAACTCAGCAGATACGCAGTATTTT. As protein: CASSLWLAGNSADTQYF. This chain joins TRBV7-6 and TRBJ2-3, with 8 bases identical to TRBD2. V lost 2 bases to trimming and J lost 4 bases; unmatched junction nucleotides: 11. The CDR3 has 17 amino acids. Germline-derived CDR1 and CDR2 are SGHVS and FNYEAQ.

This chain's CDR3 is CASSAEGTGELFF. Here the CDR3 DNA reads TGTGCCAGCAGCGCCGAGGGCACCGGGGAGCTGTTTTTT. This chain uses TRBV9 with TRBJ2-2; perhaps TRBD2 as D (5 bases). CDR3 length: 13 residues. Germline CDR1 and CDR2: SGDLS and YYNGEE. Trimming took 3 bases from V and 4 from J, leaving 7 bases between them.

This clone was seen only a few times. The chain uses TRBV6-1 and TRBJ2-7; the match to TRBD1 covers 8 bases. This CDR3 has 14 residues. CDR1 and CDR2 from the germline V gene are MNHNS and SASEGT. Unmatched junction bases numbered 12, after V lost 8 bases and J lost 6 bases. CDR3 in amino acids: CASLSPGGSLEQYF. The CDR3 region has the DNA TGTGCCAGCCTCAGCCCAGGGGGCTCGCTCGAGCAGTACTTC.